Listed here are 2 T cell receptor beta chains from one sample, sequenced in a study of T cells after yellow fever vaccination. TCRdb called the 5' RACE reads again in MiXCR, with one record for every CDR3 protein. The data contain about 550,000 distinct CDR3 sequences, 15% to 20% of them singletons. The sample in question was PBMCs, obtained 15 days after the yellow fever booster vaccination. These receptors originate from a man aged 30-40 years who received the YFV17D yellow fever vaccine.

CDR3 residues: CASSRGDLNSPLHF. In DNA form, the CDR3 reads TGTGCCAGCAGTCGAGGGGACCTGAATTCACCCCTCCACTTT. V usage is TRBV9 and J usage is TRBJ1-6; possible D gene TRBD1, 5 bases. The CDR3 runs 14 residues. Germline-derived CDR1 and CDR2 are SGDLS and YYNGEE. V was trimmed by 5 bases and J by 7 bases, leaving 13 bases between them.

The chain carries TRBV7-2 and TRBJ2-7; D might be TRBD2 (6 bases). V dropped 3 bases and J dropped 3 bases, with 12 bases sitting between them. Per the germline V gene, CDR1 is SGHTA and CDR2 is FQGNSA. The CDR3 contains 14 residues. The CDR3 reads CASSFREPSYEQYF. In DNA, the CDR3 is TGTGCCAGCAGCTTTCGGGAGCCGAGCTACGAGCAGTACTTC.